This TCR beta chain was sequenced for a study of blood T cells in healthy people across ages. Primers used in a second PCR of roughly 6 to 11 cycles were a sample-barcoded 5' primer and a J-beta primer mix. A single record per CDR3 protein comes from TCRdb applying MiXCR to the 5' RACE reads. The sample holds 1,500,000 or so distinct CDR3 sequences; roughly 64% are singletons and the top ten take under 8.5%. V was shortened by 5 bases and J by 4 bases, with 21 bases between the two germline ends. There are 17 residues in the CDR3. Germline V gene lookup returns CDR1 SEHNR and CDR2 FQNEAQ (reference sequence).

The clonotype originates from a man between 18 and 29 years old in good health. The chain recombines TRBV7-9 with TRBJ2-1, with D uncertain. Sample: blood. CDR3 region: CASSTSRIEITYNEQFF. CDR3 DNA sequence: TGTGCCAGCAGCACCTCTCGGATAGAAATAACATACAATGAGCAGTTCTTC.